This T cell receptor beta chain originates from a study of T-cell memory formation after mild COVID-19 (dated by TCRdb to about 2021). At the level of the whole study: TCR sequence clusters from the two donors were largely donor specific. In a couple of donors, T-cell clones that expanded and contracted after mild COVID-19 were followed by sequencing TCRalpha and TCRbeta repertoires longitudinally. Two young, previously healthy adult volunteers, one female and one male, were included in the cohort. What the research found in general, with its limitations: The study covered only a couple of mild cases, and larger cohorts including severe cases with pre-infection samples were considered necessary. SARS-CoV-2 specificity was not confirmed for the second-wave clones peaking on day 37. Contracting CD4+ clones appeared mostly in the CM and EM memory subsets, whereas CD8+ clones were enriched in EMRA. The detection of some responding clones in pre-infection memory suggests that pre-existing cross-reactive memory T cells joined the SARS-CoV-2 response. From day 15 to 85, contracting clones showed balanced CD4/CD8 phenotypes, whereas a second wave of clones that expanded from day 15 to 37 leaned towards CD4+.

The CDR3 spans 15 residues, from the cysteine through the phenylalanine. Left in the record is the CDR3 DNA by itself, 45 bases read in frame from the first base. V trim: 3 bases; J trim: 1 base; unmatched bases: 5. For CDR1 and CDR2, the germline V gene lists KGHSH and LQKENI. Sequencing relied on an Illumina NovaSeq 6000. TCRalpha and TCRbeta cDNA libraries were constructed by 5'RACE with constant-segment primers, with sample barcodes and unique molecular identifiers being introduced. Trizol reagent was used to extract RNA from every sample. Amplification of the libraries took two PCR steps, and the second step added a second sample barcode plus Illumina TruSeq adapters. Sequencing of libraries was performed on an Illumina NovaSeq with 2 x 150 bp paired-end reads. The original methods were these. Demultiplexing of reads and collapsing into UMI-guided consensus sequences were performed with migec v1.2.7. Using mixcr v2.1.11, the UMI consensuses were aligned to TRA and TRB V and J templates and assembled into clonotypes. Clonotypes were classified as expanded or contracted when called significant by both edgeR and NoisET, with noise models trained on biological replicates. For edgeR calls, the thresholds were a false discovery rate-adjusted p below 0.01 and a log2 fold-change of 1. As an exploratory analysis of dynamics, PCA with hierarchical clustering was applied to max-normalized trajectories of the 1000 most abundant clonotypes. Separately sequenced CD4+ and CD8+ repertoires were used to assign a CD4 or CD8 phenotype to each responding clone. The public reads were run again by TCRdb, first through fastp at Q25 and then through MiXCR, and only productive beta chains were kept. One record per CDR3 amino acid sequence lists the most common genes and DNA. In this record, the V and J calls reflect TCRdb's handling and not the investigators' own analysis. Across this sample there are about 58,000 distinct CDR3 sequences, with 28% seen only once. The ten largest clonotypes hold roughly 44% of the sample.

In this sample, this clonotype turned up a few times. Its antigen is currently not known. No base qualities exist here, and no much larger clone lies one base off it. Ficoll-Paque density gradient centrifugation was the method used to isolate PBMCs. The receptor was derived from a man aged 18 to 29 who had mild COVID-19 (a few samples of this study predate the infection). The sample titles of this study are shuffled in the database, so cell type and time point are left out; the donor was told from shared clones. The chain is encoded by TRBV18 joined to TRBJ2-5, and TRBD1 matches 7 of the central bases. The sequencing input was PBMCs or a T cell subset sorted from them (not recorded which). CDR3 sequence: CASSPRDRRQETQYF. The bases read TGTGCCAGCTCACCCCGGGACAGACGCCAAGAGACCCAGTACTTC.